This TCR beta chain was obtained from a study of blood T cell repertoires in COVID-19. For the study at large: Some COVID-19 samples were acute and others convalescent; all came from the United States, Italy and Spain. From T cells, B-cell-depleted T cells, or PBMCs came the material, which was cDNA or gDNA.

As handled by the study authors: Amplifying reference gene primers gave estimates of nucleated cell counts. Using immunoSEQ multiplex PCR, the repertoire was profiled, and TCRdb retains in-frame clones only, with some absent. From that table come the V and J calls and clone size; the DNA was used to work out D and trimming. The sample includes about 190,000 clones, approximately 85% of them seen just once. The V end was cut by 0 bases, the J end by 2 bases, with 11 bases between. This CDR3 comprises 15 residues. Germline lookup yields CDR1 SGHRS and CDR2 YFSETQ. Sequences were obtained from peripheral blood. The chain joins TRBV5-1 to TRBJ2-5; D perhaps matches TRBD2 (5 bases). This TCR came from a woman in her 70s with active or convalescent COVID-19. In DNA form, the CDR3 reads TGCGCCAGCAGCTTGGCCGCGGGTCGACAAGAGACCCAGTACTTC. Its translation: CASSLAAGRQETQYF.